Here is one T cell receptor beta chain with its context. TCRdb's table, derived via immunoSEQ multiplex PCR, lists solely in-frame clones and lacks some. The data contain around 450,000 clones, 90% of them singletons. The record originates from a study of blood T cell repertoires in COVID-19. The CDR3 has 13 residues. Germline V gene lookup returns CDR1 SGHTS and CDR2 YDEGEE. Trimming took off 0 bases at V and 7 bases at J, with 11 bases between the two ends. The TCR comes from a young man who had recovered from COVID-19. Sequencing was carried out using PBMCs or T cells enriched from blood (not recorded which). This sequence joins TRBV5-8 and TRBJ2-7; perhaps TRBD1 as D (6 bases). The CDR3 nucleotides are TGTGCCAGCAGCTTGGACAGGGTGGGGGAGCAGTACTTC. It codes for CASSLDRVGEQYF.